This TCR beta chain was recovered during a study of blood T cell repertoires in COVID-19. The protocol was immunoSEQ multiplex PCR, while the TCRdb copy is restricted to in-frame clones and leaves out a portion. The sample shows under 300,000 clones, 65% to 80% of them seen only once. This clone was recorded a few times. Trimming pared 8 bases from V and 5 bases from J, leaving 15 bases between. Looked up from germline, CDR1 is SNHLY and CDR2 is FYNNEI. The CDR3 is 13 amino acids. This chain connects TRBV2 to TRBJ1-1; no definite D call. The receptor was derived from a woman between 40 and 55 years old with active or convalescent COVID-19. Sequences were obtained from peripheral blood. DNA for the CDR3: TGTGCCAGCGTGAGGTTGACGAGGACTGAAGCTTTCTTT. Amino acid sequence: CASVRLTRTEAFF.